These T cell receptor beta chains were read from a single sample in a study of shared clonotypes between healthy human individuals. Here immunoSEQ multiplex PCR was the method, and the copy in TCRdb shows in-frame clones only, minus some. Among roughly 320,000 clones listed, around 90% were seen once. The source material was memory CD8+ T cells sorted from blood. The receptors originated from a young man in good health. CDR3s include the opening cysteine and the closing phenylalanine or tryptophan. D genes are given only for firm matches. Clone size, where shown, is once, few, many, or a class for clones that have expanded.

V gene: TRBV5-6; D gene: .; clone size: once; J gene: TRBJ2-7; CDR3 length: 14; CDR3 protein: CASKNRFSSYEQYF; CDR3 DNA: TGTGCCAGTAAAAACAGGTTCTCCTCCTACGAGCAGTACTTC
V gene: TRBV30; D gene: .; clone size: .; J gene: TRBJ2-3; CDR3 length: 12; CDR3 protein: CAWSALGDTQYF; CDR3 DNA: TGTGCCTGGAGCGCACTTGGAGATACGCAGTATTTT
V gene: TRBV7-9; D gene: .; clone size: .; J gene: TRBJ1-1; CDR3 length: 13; CDR3 protein: CASFLDQNTEAFF; CDR3 DNA: TGTGCCAGCTTTTTAGACCAGAACACTGAAGCTTTCTTT
V gene: TRBV30; D gene: .; clone size: .; J gene: TRBJ2-3; CDR3 length: 15; CDR3 protein: CAWSVGGGASDTQYF; CDR3 DNA: TGTGCCTGGAGTGTTGGCGGGGGCGCGTCAGATACGCAGTATTTT
V gene: TRBV12-5; D gene: .; clone size: .; J gene: TRBJ2-7; CDR3 length: 13; CDR3 protein: CASGLGQTYEQYF; CDR3 DNA: TGTGCTAGTGGTTTGGGACAGACCTACGAGCAGTACTTC
V gene: TRBV2; D gene: .; clone size: .; J gene: TRBJ2-7; CDR3 length: 14; CDR3 protein: CASEEGASSYEQYF; CDR3 DNA: TGTGCCAGCGAGGAGGGGGCCTCTTCCTACGAGCAGTACTTC
V gene: TRBV5-1; D gene: TRBD1; clone size: .; J gene: TRBJ2-7; CDR3 length: 12; CDR3 protein: CASNRGNNEQYF; CDR3 DNA: TGCGCCAGCAACAGGGGTAACAACGAGCAGTACTTC
V gene: TRBV6-5; D gene: .; clone size: .; J gene: TRBJ2-6; CDR3 length: 16; CDR3 protein: CASSYTGTSGANVLTF; CDR3 DNA: TGTGCCAGCAGTTACACGGGAACCTCTGGGGCCAACGTCCTGACTTTC
V gene: TRBV6-1; D gene: .; clone size: .; J gene: TRBJ2-5; CDR3 length: 14; CDR3 protein: CASSPYRDQETQYF; CDR3 DNA: TGTGCCAGCAGCCCCTACAGGGATCAAGAGACCCAGTACTTC
V gene: TRBV28; D gene: TRBD1; clone size: .; J gene: TRBJ2-3; CDR3 length: 20; CDR3 protein: CASSFRGGQGWTFFLDTQYF; CDR3 DNA: TGTGCCAGCAGTTTCAGAGGGGGACAGGGTTGGACTTTTTTCCTAGATACGCAGTATTTT
V gene: TRBV29-1; D gene: TRBD2; clone size: .; J gene: TRBJ2-1; CDR3 length: 16; CDR3 protein: CSVSGLADITYNEQFF; CDR3 DNA: TGCAGCGTTTCCGGACTAGCGGATATTACCTACAATGAGCAGTTCTTC
V gene: TRBV25-1; D gene: .; clone size: .; J gene: TRBJ2-3; CDR3 length: 13; CDR3 protein: CASSGETADTQYF; CDR3 DNA: TGTGCCAGCAGCGGGGAAACGGCAGATACGCAGTATTTT
V gene: TRBV29-1; D gene: .; clone size: .; J gene: TRBJ2-1; CDR3 length: 14; CDR3 protein: CSAPTGTLGGEQFF; CDR3 DNA: TGCAGCGCTCCTACAGGGACGCTTGGAGGTGAGCAGTTCTTC
V gene: TRBV6-5; D gene: .; clone size: .; J gene: TRBJ2-2; CDR3 length: 13; CDR3 protein: CASSYPGTGELFF; CDR3 DNA: TGTGCCAGCAGTTACCCAGGGACCGGGGAGCTGTTTTTT
V gene: TRBV30; D gene: .; clone size: .; J gene: TRBJ2-3; CDR3 length: 15; CDR3 protein: CAWSPEGTSPDTQYF; CDR3 DNA: TGTGCCTGGAGCCCTGAAGGAACTAGCCCAGATACGCAGTATTTT
V gene: TRBV19; D gene: .; clone size: .; J gene: TRBJ2-3; CDR3 length: 15; CDR3 protein: CASSIIVGVADTQYF; CDR3 DNA: TGTGCCAGTAGTATTATAGTCGGGGTTGCAGATACGCAGTATTTT
V gene: TRBV6-5; D gene: .; clone size: .; J gene: TRBJ2-3; CDR3 length: 14; CDR3 protein: CASSYSAQLDTQYF; CDR3 DNA: TGTGCCAGCAGTTACTCGGCCCAGCTAGATACGCAGTATTTT
V gene: TRBV6-1; D gene: TRBD2; clone size: .; J gene: TRBJ2-4; CDR3 length: 19; CDR3 protein: CASSEALDVLASGGMFQYF; CDR3 DNA: TGTGCCAGCAGTGAAGCGCTCGATGTTCTGGCTAGCGGGGGGATGTTTCAGTACTTC
V gene: TRBV10-2; D gene: .; clone size: .; J gene: TRBJ2-3; CDR3 length: 17; CDR3 protein: CASSEWWSDPSTDTQYF; CDR3 DNA: TGCGCCAGCAGTGAGTGGTGGTCGGATCCTAGCACAGATACGCAGTATTTT
V gene: TRBV19; D gene: .; clone size: .; J gene: TRBJ2-1; CDR3 length: 12; CDR3 protein: CASSISMNEQFF; CDR3 DNA: TGTGCCAGTAGTATTTCTATGAATGAGCAGTTCTTC
V gene: TRBV10-2; D gene: TRBD1; clone size: few; J gene: TRBJ1-1; CDR3 length: 13; CDR3 protein: CASSESTGGRAFF; CDR3 DNA: TGCGCCAGCAGTGAGTCAACAGGGGGCAGAGCTTTCTTT
V gene: TRBV5-4; D gene: .; clone size: .; J gene: TRBJ2-7; CDR3 length: 15; CDR3 protein: CASSLEGQRSYEQYF; CDR3 DNA: TGTGCCAGCAGCTTGGAAGGACAGAGATCCTACGAGCAGTACTTC
V gene: TRBV30; D gene: .; clone size: once; J gene: TRBJ2-6; CDR3 length: 18; CDR3 protein: CAWRGRATAPSGANVLTF; CDR3 DNA: TGTGCCTGGAGGGGAAGGGCAACAGCACCTTCTGGGGCCAACGTCCTGACTTTC
V gene: TRBV2; D gene: TRBD1; clone size: .; J gene: TRBJ2-1; CDR3 length: 13; CDR3 protein: CASSGQGNNEQFF; CDR3 DNA: TGTGCCAGCAGCGGACAGGGGAACAATGAGCAGTTCTTC
V gene: TRBV6-1; D gene: .; clone size: once; J gene: TRBJ2-5; CDR3 length: 16; CDR3 protein: CASSDWTGYPQETQYF; CDR3 DNA: TGTGCCAGCAGTGACTGGACCGGTTATCCCCAAGAGACCCAGTACTTC
V gene: TRBV28; D gene: TRBD1; clone size: .; J gene: TRBJ1-5; CDR3 length: 15; CDR3 protein: CASSLARGQDQPQHF; CDR3 DNA: TGTGCCAGCAGTTTAGCCAGGGGGCAGGATCAGCCCCAGCATTTT
V gene: TRBV7-9; D gene: TRBD2; clone size: once; J gene: TRBJ2-7; CDR3 length: 15; CDR3 protein: CASSQLAGGRYEQYF; CDR3 DNA: TGTGCCAGCAGTCAACTAGCGGGAGGGCGATACGAGCAGTACTTC
V gene: TRBV6-1; D gene: .; clone size: .; J gene: TRBJ1-3; CDR3 length: 14; CDR3 protein: CASSEQWQGYTIYF; CDR3 DNA: TGTGCCAGCAGTGAACAGTGGCAGGGGTACACCATATATTTT
V gene: TRBV2; D gene: .; clone size: .; J gene: TRBJ2-2; CDR3 length: 13; CDR3 protein: CASLRRGTGELFF; CDR3 DNA: TGTGCCAGCCTCCGGCGGGGCACCGGGGAGCTGTTTTTT
V gene: TRBV2; D gene: .; clone size: .; J gene: TRBJ2-7; CDR3 length: 13; CDR3 protein: CASIRYLGKEQYF; CDR3 DNA: TGTGCCAGCATACGTTACCTTGGGAAAGAGCAGTACTTC
V gene: TRBV2; D gene: .; clone size: once; J gene: TRBJ1-2; CDR3 length: 14; CDR3 protein: CASSEPDRNYGYTF; CDR3 DNA: TGTGCCAGCAGTGAGCCGGACAGAAACTATGGCTACACCTTC
V gene: TRBV6-1; D gene: .; clone size: .; J gene: TRBJ1-2; CDR3 length: 12; CDR3 protein: CASVYRAGGYTF; CDR3 DNA: TGTGCCAGCGTCTACAGGGCTGGTGGCTACACCTTC
V gene: TRBV4-1; D gene: TRBD2; clone size: .; J gene: TRBJ2-1; CDR3 length: 13; CDR3 protein: CASSHTLAGEQFF; CDR3 DNA: TGCGCCAGCAGCCACACATTAGCGGGCGAGCAGTTCTTC
V gene: TRBV6-5; D gene: TRBD1; clone size: .; J gene: TRBJ2-7; CDR3 length: 14; CDR3 protein: CASSWDRGLYEQYF; CDR3 DNA: TGTGCCAGCAGTTGGGACAGGGGGCTCTACGAGCAGTACTTC
V gene: TRBV7-8; D gene: .; clone size: .; J gene: TRBJ1-1; CDR3 length: 11; CDR3 protein: CASSLGGEAFF; CDR3 DNA: TGTGCCAGCAGCTTAGGAGGGGAAGCTTTCTTT
V gene: TRBV6-1; D gene: .; clone size: .; J gene: TRBJ2-7; CDR3 length: 16; CDR3 protein: CASSEALGLSVYEQYF; CDR3 DNA: TGTGCCAGCAGTGAAGCCCTGGGACTGAGCGTTTACGAGCAGTACTTC
V gene: TRBV4-1; D gene: .; clone size: .; J gene: TRBJ2-5; CDR3 length: 15; CDR3 protein: CASSQPYLTQETQYF; CDR3 DNA: TGCGCCAGCAGCCAGCCGTATTTGACACAAGAGACCCAGTACTTC
V gene: TRBV21-1; D gene: .; clone size: .; J gene: TRBJ2-5; CDR3 length: 16; CDR3 protein: CASSKEAWGGGETQYF; CDR3 DNA: TGTGCCAGCAGCAAAGAGGCGTGGGGGGGCGGAGAGACCCAGTACTTC
V gene: TRBV7-9; D gene: .; clone size: .; J gene: TRBJ2-7; CDR3 length: 17; CDR3 protein: CASSSPLFDRITYEQYF; CDR3 DNA: TGTGCCAGCAGCTCGCCACTTTTTGACAGGATTACCTACGAGCAGTACTTC
V gene: TRBV5-1; D gene: TRBD1; clone size: .; J gene: TRBJ2-1; CDR3 length: 16; CDR3 protein: CASSLRPGQSYNEQFF; CDR3 DNA: TGCGCCAGCAGCTTAAGACCGGGACAGTCCTACAATGAGCAGTTCTTC
V gene: TRBV9; D gene: .; clone size: .; J gene: TRBJ2-7; CDR3 length: 15; CDR3 protein: CASSVGGQGSYEQYF; CDR3 DNA: TGTGCCAGCAGCGTAGGGGGACAAGGCTCCTACGAGCAGTACTTC
V gene: TRBV27; D gene: .; clone size: .; J gene: TRBJ2-3; CDR3 length: 15; CDR3 protein: CASSKSSAGTDTQYF; CDR3 DNA: TGTGCCAGCAGTAAATCTAGCGCGGGCACAGATACGCAGTATTTT
V gene: TRBV15; D gene: .; clone size: .; J gene: TRBJ1-6; CDR3 length: 18; CDR3 protein: CATSREKANGGGWSPLHF; CDR3 DNA: TGTGCCACCAGCAGAGAAAAAGCCAACGGGGGAGGATGGTCACCCCTCCACTTT
V gene: TRBV11-2; D gene: .; clone size: .; J gene: TRBJ1-4; CDR3 length: 18; CDR3 protein: CASSVSRVVYNSNEKLFF; CDR3 DNA: TGTGCCAGCAGCGTGTCCAGGGTGGTATACAACTCTAATGAAAAACTGTTTTTT
V gene: TRBV6-5; D gene: .; clone size: .; J gene: TRBJ2-2; CDR3 length: 12; CDR3 protein: CASTAFTGELFF; CDR3 DNA: TGTGCCAGCACGGCCTTCACCGGGGAGCTGTTTTTT
V gene: TRBV4-1; D gene: .; clone size: .; J gene: TRBJ1-4; CDR3 length: 15; CDR3 protein: CASSYVALIYEKLFF; CDR3 DNA: TGCGCCAGCAGCTACGTGGCATTAATTTATGAAAAACTGTTTTTT
V gene: TRBV7-9; D gene: .; clone size: .; J gene: TRBJ2-1; CDR3 length: 12; CDR3 protein: CASSLAVDEQFF; CDR3 DNA: TGTGCCAGCAGCTTAGCGGTTGATGAGCAGTTCTTC
V gene: TRBV27; D gene: TRBD2; clone size: .; J gene: TRBJ2-5; CDR3 length: 16; CDR3 protein: CASSLLAGGLQETQYF; CDR3 DNA: TGTGCCAGCAGTTTATTGGCGGGGGGACTTCAAGAGACCCAGTACTTC
V gene: TRBV6-6; D gene: .; clone size: .; J gene: TRBJ2-1; CDR3 length: 13; CDR3 protein: CASVGSSYNEQFF; CDR3 DNA: TGTGCCAGCGTCGGGAGTTCCTACAATGAGCAGTTCTTC
V gene: TRBV9; D gene: .; clone size: .; J gene: TRBJ2-7; CDR3 length: 14; CDR3 protein: CASSVESHSYEQYF; CDR3 DNA: TGTGCCAGCAGCGTAGAAAGCCATTCTTACGAGCAGTACTTC
V gene: TRBV6-5; D gene: .; clone size: .; J gene: TRBJ1-2; CDR3 length: 13; CDR3 protein: CASSFGTSDGYTF; CDR3 DNA: TGTGCCAGCAGTTTCGGGACATCCGATGGCTACACCTTC
V gene: TRBV7-6; D gene: .; clone size: .; J gene: TRBJ2-7; CDR3 length: 15; CDR3 protein: CASSEYRDSTYEQYF; CDR3 DNA: TGTGCCAGCAGCGAGTACCGGGACTCCACCTACGAGCAGTACTTC
V gene: TRBV25-1; D gene: .; clone size: .; J gene: TRBJ1-1; CDR3 length: 13; CDR3 protein: CASTQGGNTEAFF; CDR3 DNA: TGTGCCAGCACCCAGGGAGGGAACACTGAAGCTTTCTTT
V gene: TRBV7-3; D gene: .; clone size: .; J gene: TRBJ2-7; CDR3 length: 15; CDR3 protein: CASRHTGTCSYEQYF; CDR3 DNA: TGTGCCAGCAGACACACCGGGACATGCTCCTACGAGCAGTACTTC
V gene: TRBV5-6; D gene: TRBD2; clone size: .; J gene: TRBJ2-7; CDR3 length: 14; CDR3 protein: CASSEGLAGGEQYF; CDR3 DNA: TGTGCCAGCAGCGAGGGACTAGCGGGAGGTGAGCAGTACTTC
V gene: TRBV27; D gene: .; clone size: .; J gene: TRBJ2-1; CDR3 length: 15; CDR3 protein: CASSLGAGGANEQFF; CDR3 DNA: TGTGCCAGCAGTTTAGGGGCCGGCGGGGCGAACGAGCAGTTCTTC
V gene: TRBV9; D gene: .; clone size: .; J gene: TRBJ2-1; CDR3 length: 14; CDR3 protein: CASSVGGSFNEQFF; CDR3 DNA: TGTGCCAGCAGCGTGGGGGGTTCCTTCAATGAGCAGTTCTTC